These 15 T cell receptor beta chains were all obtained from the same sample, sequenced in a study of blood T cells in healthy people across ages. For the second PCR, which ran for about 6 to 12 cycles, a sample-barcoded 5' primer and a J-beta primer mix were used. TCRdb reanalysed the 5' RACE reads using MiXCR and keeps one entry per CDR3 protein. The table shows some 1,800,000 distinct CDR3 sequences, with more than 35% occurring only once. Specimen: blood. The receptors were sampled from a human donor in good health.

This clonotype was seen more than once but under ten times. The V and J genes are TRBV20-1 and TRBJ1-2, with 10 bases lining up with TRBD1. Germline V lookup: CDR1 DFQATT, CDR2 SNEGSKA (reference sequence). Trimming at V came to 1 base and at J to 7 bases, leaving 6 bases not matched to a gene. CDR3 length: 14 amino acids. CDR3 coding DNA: TGCAGTGCTAGAGCGACAGGGGGCGCGGGTGGCTACACCTTC. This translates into CSARATGGAGGYTF.

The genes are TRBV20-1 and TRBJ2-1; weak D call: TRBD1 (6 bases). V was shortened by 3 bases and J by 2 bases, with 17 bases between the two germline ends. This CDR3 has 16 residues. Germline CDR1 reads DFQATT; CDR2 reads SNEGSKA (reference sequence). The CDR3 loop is CSARTLTGLTYNEQFF. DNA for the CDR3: TGCAGTGCTAGGACACTGACAGGCCTGACCTACAATGAGCAGTTCTTC.

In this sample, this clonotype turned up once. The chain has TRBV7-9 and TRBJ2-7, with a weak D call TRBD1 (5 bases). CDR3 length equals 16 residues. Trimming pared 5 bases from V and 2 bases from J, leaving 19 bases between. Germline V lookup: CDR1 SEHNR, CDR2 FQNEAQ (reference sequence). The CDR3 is CASSPPTTGTTYEQYF. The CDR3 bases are TGTGCCAGCAGCCCCCCAACCACAGGAACCACCTACGAGCAGTACTTC.

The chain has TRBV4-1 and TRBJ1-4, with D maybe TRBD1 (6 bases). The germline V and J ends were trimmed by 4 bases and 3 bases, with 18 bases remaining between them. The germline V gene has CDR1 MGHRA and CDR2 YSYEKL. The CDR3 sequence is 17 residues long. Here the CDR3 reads CASSPTPREGANEKLFF. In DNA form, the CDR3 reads TGCGCCAGCAGCCCAACCCCCAGGGAGGGGGCTAATGAAAAACTGTTTTTT.

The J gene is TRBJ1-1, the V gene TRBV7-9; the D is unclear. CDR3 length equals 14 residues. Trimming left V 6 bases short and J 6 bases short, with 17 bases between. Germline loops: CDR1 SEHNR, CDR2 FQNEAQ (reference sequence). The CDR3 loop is CASREGVVESEAFF. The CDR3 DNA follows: TGTGCCAGCAGAGAAGGAGTGGTGGAATCTGAAGCTTTCTTT.

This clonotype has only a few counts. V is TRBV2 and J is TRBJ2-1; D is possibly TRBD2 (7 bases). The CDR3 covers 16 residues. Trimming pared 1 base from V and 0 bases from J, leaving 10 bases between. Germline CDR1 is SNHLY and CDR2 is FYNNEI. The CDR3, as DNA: TGTGCCAGCAGTGAAGAGGGGGGGAGCTCCTACAATGAGCAGTTCTTC. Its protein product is CASSEEGGSSYNEQFF.

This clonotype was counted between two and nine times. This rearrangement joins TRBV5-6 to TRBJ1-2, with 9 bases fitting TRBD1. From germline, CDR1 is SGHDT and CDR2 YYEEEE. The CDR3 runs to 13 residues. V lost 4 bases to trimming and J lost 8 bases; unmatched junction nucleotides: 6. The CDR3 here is CASSMNRGRGYTF. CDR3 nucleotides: TGTGCCAGCAGCATGAACAGGGGGCGAGGCTACACCTTC.

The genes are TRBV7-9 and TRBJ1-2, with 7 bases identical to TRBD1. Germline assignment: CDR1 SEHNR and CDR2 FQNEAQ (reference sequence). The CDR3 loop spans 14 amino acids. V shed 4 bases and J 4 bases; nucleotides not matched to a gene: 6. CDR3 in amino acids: CASSWQDRFYGYTF. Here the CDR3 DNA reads TGTGCCAGCAGCTGGCAGGACAGGTTCTATGGCTACACCTTC.

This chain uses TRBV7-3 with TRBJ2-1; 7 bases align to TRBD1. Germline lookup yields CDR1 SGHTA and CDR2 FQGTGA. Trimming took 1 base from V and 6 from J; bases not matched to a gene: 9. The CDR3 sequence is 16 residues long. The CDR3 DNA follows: TGTGCCAGCAGCTTAATGGGGGACAGTCGGTTCAATGAGCAGTTCTTC. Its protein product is CASSLMGDSRFNEQFF. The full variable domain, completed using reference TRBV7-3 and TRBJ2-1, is GAGVSQTPSNKVTEKGKYVELRCDPISGHTALYWYRQSLGQGPEFLIYFQGTGAADDSGLPNDRFFAVRPEGSVSTLKIQRTERGDSAVYLCASSLMGDSRFNEQFFGPGTRLTVL.

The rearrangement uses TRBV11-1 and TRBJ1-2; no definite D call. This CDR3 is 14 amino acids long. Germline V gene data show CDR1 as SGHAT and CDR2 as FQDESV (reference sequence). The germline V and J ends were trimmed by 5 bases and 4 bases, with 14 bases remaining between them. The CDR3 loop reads CASSDLTSPYGYTF. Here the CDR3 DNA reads TGTGCCAGCAGCGACCTGACAAGTCCCTATGGCTACACCTTC.

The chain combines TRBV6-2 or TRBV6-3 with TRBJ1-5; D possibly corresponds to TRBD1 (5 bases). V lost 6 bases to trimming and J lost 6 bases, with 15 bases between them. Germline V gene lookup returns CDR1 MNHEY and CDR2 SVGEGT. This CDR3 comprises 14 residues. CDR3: CASSRHEGTQPQHF. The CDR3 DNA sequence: TGTGCCAGCAGCAGACACGAGGGGACTCAGCCCCAGCATTTT.

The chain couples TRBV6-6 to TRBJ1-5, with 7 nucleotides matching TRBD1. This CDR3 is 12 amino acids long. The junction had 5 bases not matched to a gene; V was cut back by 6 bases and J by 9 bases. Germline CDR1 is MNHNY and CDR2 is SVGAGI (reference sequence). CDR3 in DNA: TGTGCCAGCAGGGACAGGCATTGGCCCCAGCATTTT. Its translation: CASRDRHWPQHF.

The CDR3 spells CASSLGQVVSPLHF. In nucleotides, the CDR3 is TGTGCCAGCAGCCTGGGACAGGTAGTTTCACCCCTCCACTTT. The J gene is TRBJ1-6, the V gene TRBV7-6, with 8 bases lining up with TRBD1. With 5 bases clipped from V and 9 bases from J, the junction kept 6 bases outside the gene matches. The CDR3 is 14 residues long. Germline V CDR1 and CDR2: SGHVS, FNYEAQ.

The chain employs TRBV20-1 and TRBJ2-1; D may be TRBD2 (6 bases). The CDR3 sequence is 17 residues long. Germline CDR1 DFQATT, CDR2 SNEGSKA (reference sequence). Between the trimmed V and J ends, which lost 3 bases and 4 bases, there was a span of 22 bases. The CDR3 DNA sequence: TGCAGTGCTAGCCCTCCCTGGGGGACTTCTAGATACAATGAGCAGTTCTTC. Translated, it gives CSASPPWGTSRYNEQFF.

CDR3 sequence (DNA): TGTGCCAGCAGCTCAGCTCAGGGGAATGAAAAACTGTTTTTT. This codes for CASSSAQGNEKLFF. The chain joins TRBV7-2 to TRBJ1-4; D may be TRBD1 (6 bases). Germline CDR1 and CDR2: SGHTA and FQGNSA. This CDR3 contains 14 residues. V was pared by 4 bases and J by 5 bases, with 11 bases between.